There are many counts of the clone carrying this TCR beta chain. Antigen specificity is unknown. Each CDR3 protein gets one entry after TCRdb re-called the 5' RACE reads with MiXCR. The sample shows roughly 580,000 distinct CDR3 sequences, about 20% of them seen only once. The sample is drawn from a study of T-cell memory formation after mild COVID-19. Study results and limitations: Pre-infection memory contained some responding clones, which suggested that cross-reactive memory had joined.

Looked up from germline, CDR1 is MNHEY and CDR2 is SMNVEV (reference sequence). CDR3 length equals 16 residues. V gave up 4 bases and J gave up 0 bases; unmatched junction bases: 4. This sequence joins TRBV27 and TRBJ1-2, with TRBD1 identical over 11 bases. The source is an adult woman who had mild COVID-19 (a few samples of this study predate the infection). Cell type and time point are not known. The sequencing sample was made of PBMCs or a T cell subset sorted from them (not recorded which). In DNA, the CDR3 is TGTGCCAGCAGTTCGGGGACAGGGGGTCCTAACTATGGCTACACCTTC. As protein: CASSSGTGGPNYGYTF.